These T cell receptor beta chains were read from a single sample in a study of regulatory T cells in long-lasting Graves disease. TCRdb used MiXCR to reprocess the multiplex PCR reads, holding one entry per CDR3 protein. This sample has 550,000 or so distinct CDR3 sequences; 12% occur once, and the top ten carry roughly 8.9%. These data also featured in a second study, about T cells in Graves' hyperthyroidism and ophthalmopathy.

The sample was peripheral blood mononuclear cells (PBMCs), taken at new diagnosis, from a patient treated with antithyroid drugs. These receptors all stem from a woman aged 25 to 39 with Graves disease. CDR3s include the opening cysteine and the closing phenylalanine or tryptophan. Each record gives: clone size, D gene, J gene, V gene, CDR3 protein, CDR3 DNA. The D gene is left open where the match is weak. Rows may omit the clone size; those that give it use once, few, many or a size class.

NA,TRBD1,TRBJ1-4,TRBV5-1,CASSSRDRGATNEKLFF,TGCGCCAGCAGCTCCCGGGACAGGGGTGCAACTAATGAAAAACTGTTTTTT
NA,NA,TRBJ2-7,TRBV6-1,CASSPGGRGYEQYF,TGTGCCAGCAGTCCCGGTGGTCGTGGCTACGAGCAGTACTTC
many,TRBD1,TRBJ2-1,TRBV7-4,CASSFGRQGENEQFF,TGTGCCAGCAGCTTTGGAAGGCAGGGGGAGAATGAGCAGTTCTTC
few,TRBD1,TRBJ1-1,TRBV19,CASTRDRGGTEAFF,TGTGCCAGTACCAGGGACAGGGGGGGGACTGAAGCTTTCTTT
many,NA,TRBJ2-3,TRBV6-1,CASSTRAEPTDTQYF,TGTGCCAGCAGTACCCGAGCGGAACCAACAGATACGCAGTATTTT
many,NA,TRBJ2-7,TRBV6-2/TRBV6-3,CASSYTRAYEQYF,TGTGCCAGCAGTTACACTCGTGCCTACGAGCAGTACTTC
few,NA,TRBJ2-3,TRBV6-9,CASSYSEPDTQYF,TGTGCCAGCAGTTACAGTGAACCAGATACGCAGTATTTT
NA,NA,TRBJ2-7,TRBV4-1,CASSQEPSYEQYF,TGCGCCAGCAGCCAAGAACCCAGTTACGAGCAGTACTTC
few,TRBD2,TRBJ2-3,TRBV7-2,CASGIAGGLTDTQYF,TGTGCCAGCGGCATAGCGGGAGGGTTGACAGATACGCAGTATTTT
few,NA,TRBJ2-7,TRBV11-2,CASSISRGPAYEQYF,TGTGCCAGCAGCATCTCGCGGGGCCCCGCCTACGAGCAGTACTTC
many,NA,TRBJ2-7,TRBV15,CATSRVLRDTSYEQYF,TGTGCCACCAGCAGGGTACTGAGGGACACCTCCTACGAGCAGTACTTC
many,TRBD1,TRBJ1-1,TRBV6-1,CASRGTGERSSEAFF,TGTGCCAGCAGGGGCACAGGGGAGCGGTCTTCTGAAGCTTTCTTT
many,NA,TRBJ2-2,TRBV12-3/TRBV12-4,CASSWVAVDTGELFF,TGTGCCAGCAGTTGGGTAGCGGTTGACACCGGGGAGCTGTTTTTT
many,TRBD2,TRBJ2-3,TRBV7-6,CASSLVLREAAWTDTQYF,TGTGCCAGCAGCTTAGTTTTGCGGGAGGCGGCCTGGACAGATACGCAGTATTTT
many,TRBD1,TRBJ1-1,TRBV5-4,CASSTGELNTEAFF,TGTGCCAGCAGTACAGGGGAACTGAACACTGAAGCTTTCTTT
many,NA,TRBJ2-1,TRBV7-2,CASSLRSKVSGSSYNEQFF,TGTGCCAGCAGCTTAAGGTCCAAAGTAAGCGGAAGCTCCTACAATGAGCAGTTCTTC
NA,TRBD2,TRBJ2-2,TRBV7-2,CASSLGLLAGANTGELFF,TGTGCCAGCAGCTTAGGCCTACTAGCGGGCGCGAACACCGGGGAGCTGTTTTTT
many,NA,TRBJ1-5,TRBV19,CASSRGVVGNQPQHF,TGTGCCAGTAGTAGGGGGGTAGTGGGCAATCAGCCCCAGCATTTT
NA,NA,TRBJ2-7,TRBV6-4,CASRRLDWYEQYF,TGTGCCAGCAGAAGACTAGATTGGTACGAGCAGTACTTC
many,NA,TRBJ2-1,TRBV27,CASSLSMGVGLSYNEQFF,TGTGCCAGCAGTTTATCTATGGGGGTGGGACTCTCCTACAATGAGCAGTTCTTC
many,NA,TRBJ2-3,TRBV20-1,CSARGSTSEEGVHTQYF,TGCAGTGCTAGAGGGAGTACTAGTGAGGAGGGCGTGCATACGCAGTATTTT
NA,NA,TRBJ2-5,TRBV18,CASSRILQETQYF,TGTGCCAGCTCAAGAATCCTGCAAGAGACCCAGTACTTC
many,TRBD2,TRBJ2-1,TRBV7-2,CASSSQRAGGNNEQFF,TGTGCCAGCAGCTCCCAAAGGGCGGGAGGGAACAATGAGCAGTTCTTC
many,NA,TRBJ2-7,TRBV11-2,CASSSRHGQGGDEQYF,TGTGCCAGCAGCTCCCGTCATGGGCAGGGAGGAGACGAGCAGTACTTC
few,TRBD2,TRBJ2-3,TRBV24-1,CATSDFRLAGDTDTQYF,TGTGCCACCAGTGATTTTAGACTAGCGGGAGATACAGATACGCAGTATTTT
NA,NA,TRBJ1-6,TRBV7-2,CASSRMTGQNSPLHF,TGTGCCAGCAGTCGTATGACAGGACAGAATTCACCCCTCCACTTT
many,NA,TRBJ2-2,TRBV7-6,CASSLVGSGTGELFF,TGTGCCAGCAGCTTAGTGGGTTCGGGCACCGGGGAGCTGTTTTTT
NA,NA,TRBJ2-5,TRBV5-1,CASSTGQTEETQYF,TGCGCCAGCAGCACAGGACAAACCGAAGAGACCCAGTACTTC
NA,NA,TRBJ1-3,TRBV30,CAWSTGPSGNTIYF,TGTGCCTGGTCTACCGGCCCCTCTGGAAACACCATATATTTT
NA,NA,TRBJ2-2,TRBV7-8,CASSLRSRGGTGELFF,TGTGCCAGCAGCTTAAGATCTAGGGGGGGCACCGGGGAGCTGTTTTTT
NA,NA,TRBJ2-7,TRBV5-6,CASSFSGASSYEQYF,TGTGCCAGCAGCTTCTCGGGAGCAAGCTCCTACGAGCAGTACTTC
many,TRBD2,TRBJ2-7,TRBV19,CASSIGGLAGGYEQYF,TGTGCCAGTAGTATAGGGGGACTAGCGGGAGGTTACGAGCAGTACTTC
many,NA,TRBJ1-5,TRBV19,CASSLRSSSNQPQHF,TGTGCCAGTAGTCTAAGAAGTTCCAGCAATCAGCCCCAGCATTTT
few,NA,TRBJ1-2,TRBV6-9,CASSYGGSSYGYTF,TGTGCCAGCAGTTACGGTGGCTCGAGCTATGGCTACACCTTC
few,TRBD2,TRBJ2-5,TRBV20-1,CSATSGRVFMETQYF,TGCAGTGCTACCTCGGGGAGGGTTTTTATGGAGACCCAGTACTTC
few,NA,TRBJ1-5,TRBV7-9,CASSSHGNQPQHF,TGTGCCAGCAGCTCTCATGGGAATCAGCCCCAGCATTTT
many,NA,TRBJ2-4,TRBV12-3/TRBV12-4,CASTLGLAKNIQYF,TGTGCCAGCACTTTAGGGTTAGCCAAAAACATTCAGTACTTC
many,NA,TRBJ1-5,TRBV30,CAWSGRIGQQSQPQHF,TGTGCCTGGAGCGGCAGAATCGGGCAGCAATCGCAGCCCCAGCATTTT
NA,NA,TRBJ2-7,TRBV20-1,CSARDLRDLGSYEQYF,TGCAGTGCTAGAGATTTGAGGGACCTGGGCTCCTACGAGCAGTACTTC
few,NA,TRBJ2-6,TRBV5-8,CASERLAQAGANVLTF,TGTGCCAGTGAGAGACTGGCCCAGGCTGGGGCCAACGTCCTGACTTTC
NA,TRBD2,TRBJ2-7,TRBV20-1,CSARGLAGVYEQYF,TGCAGTGCTAGAGGCCTAGCGGGGGTCTACGAGCAGTACTTC
NA,TRBD2,TRBJ2-1,TRBV6-5,CASSYGASGSFYEQFF,TGTGCCAGCAGTTACGGGGCTAGCGGGAGTTTCTATGAGCAGTTCTTC
many,NA,TRBJ1-4,TRBV7-9,CASSLMAGGEKLFF,TGTGCCAGCAGCTTAATGGCGGGTGGTGAAAAACTGTTTTTT
NA,TRBD1,TRBJ1-4,TRBV15,CATSRDQGQQNEKLFF,TGTGCCACCAGCAGAGATCAGGGACAGCAGAATGAAAAACTGTTTTTT
many,NA,TRBJ2-7,TRBV11-2,CASSLVRAYEQYF,TGTGCCAGCAGCTTAGTCCGAGCCTACGAGCAGTACTTC
many,NA,TRBJ2-7,TRBV14,CASSHLGGPYEQYF,TGTGCCAGCAGCCACTTGGGGGGACCCTACGAGCAGTACTTC
many,NA,TRBJ2-7,TRBV18,CASSSPTGRYEQYF,TGTGCCAGCTCATCTCCTACAGGGAGGTACGAGCAGTACTTC
few,TRBD2,TRBJ2-2,TRBV7-9,CASSLELAGVNTGELFF,TGTGCCAGCAGCTTAGAACTAGCGGGAGTGAACACCGGGGAGCTGTTTTTT
many,TRBD2,TRBJ2-2,TRBV7-3,CASSSGGVPGELFF,TGTGCCAGTTCTAGCGGAGGCGTACCCGGGGAGCTGTTTTTT
many,NA,TRBJ1-3,TRBV11-2,CASSFRDISGNTIYF,TGTGCCAGCAGCTTTCGGGACATATCTGGAAACACCATATATTTT
many,NA,TRBJ2-7,TRBV28,CASSPWGIVREQYF,TGTGCCAGCAGTCCCTGGGGGATTGTGAGGGAGCAGTACTTC
many,TRBD2,TRBJ2-1,TRBV7-6,CASSWGLAGGEQFF,TGTGCCAGCAGCTGGGGACTAGCGGGAGGGGAGCAGTTCTTC
many,NA,TRBJ1-5,TRBV6-1,CASSWESGNQPQHF,TGTGCCAGCAGCTGGGAATCTGGCAATCAGCCCCAGCATTTT
many,NA,TRBJ2-2,TRBV5-1,CASRRPGSSDGELFF,TGCGCCAGCAGGCGACCAGGTTCATCGGACGGGGAGCTGTTTTTT